Listed below are T cell receptor beta chains from one sample, sequenced in a study of CD8+ T cells in alopecia areata. Profiling relied on immunoSEQ multiplex PCR, and the TCRdb table lists in-frame clones only, not all of them. Among fewer than 150,000 clones listed, 30% to 40% were seen once. Sequenced input: CD4+ T cells sorted from blood. Receptors originate from a human donor with alopecia areata. Both conserved end residues are part of each CDR3. D genes are given only for firm matches. Some rows have no size entry. The others give once, few or many, or a class for an expanded clone.

cdr3_aa cdr3_nt j_call v_call clone_size d_call
CSVLASMVETQYF TGCAGCGTTTTAGCGAGTATGGTGGAGACCCAGTACTTC TRBJ2-5 TRBV29-1 - -
CASGHRTGLTF TGTGCCAGCGGCCACCGGACAGGGCTCACCTTC TRBJ1-2 TRBV27 - TRBD1
CASSEPRLAGGPREQFF TGTGCCAGCAGCGAGCCTCGACTAGCGGGAGGGCCGCGGGAGCAGTTCTTC TRBJ2-1 TRBV7-2 - TRBD2
CSAHIQTAGTEAFF TGCAGCGCCCATATACAGACAGCGGGCACTGAAGCTTTCTTT TRBJ1-1 TRBV29-1 - -
CSVLQGANQPQHF TGCAGCGTCCTACAGGGGGCCAATCAGCCCCAGCATTTT TRBJ1-5 TRBV29-1 few TRBD1
CASSVHRAPSYEQYF TGTGCCAGCAGCGTTCACAGGGCACCCTCCTACGAGCAGTACTTC TRBJ2-7 TRBV7-2 - -
CSVVLSGSTDTQYF TGCAGCGTTGTGTTAAGCGGGAGCACAGATACGCAGTATTTT TRBJ2-3 TRBV29-1 - -
CAAQSATTPEEQFF TGTGCCGCCCAGTCAGCCACCACGCCCGAGGAGCAGTTCTTC TRBJ2-1 TRBV5-4 - -
CSVEGDRGTYEQYF TGCAGCGTGGAGGGGGACAGGGGGACCTACGAGCAGTACTTC TRBJ2-7 TRBV29-1 many TRBD1
CASSQGYLTGERGAKNIQYF TGCGCCAGCAGCCAAGGGTACTTAACAGGAGAACGGGGAGCCAAAAACATTCAGTACTTC TRBJ2-4 TRBV4-1 - -
CASSKVGDSNQPQHF TGTGCCAGCAGCAAAGTGGGAGATAGCAATCAGCCCCAGCATTTT TRBJ1-5 TRBV21-1 few -
CASSVDVTHSGTQYF TGTGCCAGCAGCGTAGACGTGACACACTCCGGGACCCAGTACTTC TRBJ2-5 TRBV9 - -
CASSLEAGSSYEQYF TGCGCCAGCAGCTTGGAGGCAGGGAGCTCCTACGAGCAGTACTTC TRBJ2-7 TRBV5-1 once -
CAWSVAGTETQYF TGTGCCTGGAGTGTAGCGGGGACAGAGACCCAGTACTTC TRBJ2-5 TRBV30 - TRBD2
CASSPGTGPYEQYF TGTGCCAGCTCACCGGGGACAGGGCCCTACGAGCAGTACTTC TRBJ2-7 TRBV18 many TRBD1
CASSLYARVLQPQHF TGTGCCAGCAGCCTTTATGCTCGGGTCTTGCAGCCCCAGCATTTT TRBJ1-5 TRBV7-2 - -
CASSKQGPLEQYF TGTGCCAGCAGCAAACAGGGGCCCCTCGAGCAGTACTTC TRBJ2-7 TRBV7-2 - TRBD1
CAWTQGTGSYNEQFF TGTGCCTGGACACAGGGAACGGGCTCCTACAATGAGCAGTTCTTC TRBJ2-1 TRBV30 few -
CASSNGQGRANVLTF TGTGCCAGCAGCAACGGACAGGGAAGGGCCAACGTCCTGACTTTC TRBJ2-6 TRBV7-3 - TRBD1
CSGGTGGETQYF TGCAGCGGGGGGACAGGTGGGGAGACCCAGTACTTC TRBJ2-5 TRBV29-1 once TRBD1
CASSLADTQYF TGTGCCAGCAGCTTAGCCGACACGCAGTATTTT TRBJ2-3 TRBV7-2 few -
CASLRTYGYTF TGTGCCAGTTTGAGGACCTATGGCTACACCTTC TRBJ1-2 TRBV19 - -
CASSPPSWDTQYF TGCGCCAGCAGCCCACCATCTTGGGATACGCAGTATTTT TRBJ2-3 TRBV4-1 - -
CAWSVVDEQFF TGTGCCTGGAGTGTCGTGGATGAGCAGTTCTTC TRBJ2-1 TRBV30 few -
CAWIQFSGRGETQYF TGTGCCTGGATCCAGTTTAGCGGGAGGGGTGAGACCCAGTACTTC TRBJ2-5 TRBV30 - TRBD2
CSVGDTGELFF TGCAGCGTTGGGGACACCGGGGAGCTGTTTTTT TRBJ2-2 TRBV29-1 - -
CASSLIEGDYGYTF TGTGCCAGCAGCCTAATCGAGGGGGACTATGGCTACACCTTC TRBJ1-2 TRBV7-9 - -
CASRPGTSGNEQFF TGTGCCAGCAGGCCCGGGACTAGTGGCAATGAGCAGTTCTTC TRBJ2-1 TRBV2 - TRBD2
CASSEHRGLETQYF TGTGCCAGCAGTGAACATCGGGGCCTGGAGACCCAGTACTTC TRBJ2-5 TRBV25-1 - -
CASSFGPNKETQYF TGCGCCAGCAGCTTCGGACCCAATAAAGAGACCCAGTACTTC TRBJ2-5 TRBV5-1 - -
CATSSQTADTQYF TGTGCCACCAGCAGCCAGACTGCAGATACGCAGTATTTT TRBJ2-3 TRBV15 - -
CASGAGYTSTDTQYF TGCGCCAGCGGGGCTGGGTATACTAGCACAGATACGCAGTATTTT TRBJ2-3 TRBV5-1 - -
CASSLGPPRGNEQFF TGTGCCAGCAGCTTAGGGCCGCCTCGGGGCAATGAGCAGTTCTTC TRBJ2-1 TRBV7-2 - -
CSVSRGKDTQYF TGCAGCGTCTCTAGGGGAAAGGATACGCAGTATTTT TRBJ2-3 TRBV29-1 few -
CASSPTGEDSPLHF TGTGCCAGCTCACCGACAGGGGAGGATTCACCCCTCCACTTT TRBJ1-6 TRBV18 few TRBD1
CASSPHQGYEQFF TGTGCCAGCAGCCCCCACCAGGGATATGAGCAGTTCTTC TRBJ2-1 TRBV5-7 - -
CASTTLQGTSGANVLTF TGTGCCAGCACCACCTTACAGGGCACAAGTGGGGCCAACGTCCTGACTTTC TRBJ2-6 TRBV5-4 - -
CASSLPQGSLYEQYF TGTGCCAGCAGCTTGCCCCAGGGGAGTCTCTACGAGCAGTACTTC TRBJ2-7 TRBV5-6 - -
CAWSVSGVFTEAFF TGTGCCTGGAGTGTAAGTGGGGTGTTCACTGAAGCTTTCTTT TRBJ1-1 TRBV30 - -
CSVADWSGSTDTQYF TGCAGCGTCGCGGACTGGTCTGGGAGCACAGATACGCAGTATTTT TRBJ2-3 TRBV29-1 few -